This T cell receptor (beta chain) emerged from a study of post-analysis software for immune sequencing data. Turning to the study itself: Clinical courses comprised relapsing-remitting, secondary progressive and progressive-relapsing multiple sclerosis. Study-level findings and limits: When compared against controls, multiple sclerosis patients showed significantly lower normalized Chao1 diversity.

In this sample, this clonotype turned up a few times. The antigen is not known. Each TCR beta cDNA library carried unique molecular identifiers. When about 1 to 11 million T cells were used, they gave approximately 530,000 cDNA molecules. MiXCR, applied by TCRdb to the PCR reads, yields one record per CDR3 protein. The data show about 500,000 distinct CDR3 sequences, over 35% seen once. The sequence came from a girl aged 10 to 17 with multiple sclerosis. What was sequenced was blood.

The CDR3, as DNA: TGCAGCGCCGGCCAGGGGATTTATGAGCAGTTCTTC. This encodes CSAGQGIYEQFF. This chain uses TRBV29-1 with TRBJ2-1; the D gene is possibly TRBD1 (6 bases). CDR3 length: 12 residues. Germline CDR1 SQVTM, CDR2 ANQGSEA. V was trimmed by 7 bases and J by 8 bases, leaving 15 bases between them.